This TCR beta chain was captured by sequencing in a study of cytomegalovirus exposure and HLA in healthy donors. Concerning this clone: Antigen unknown. This may stem from a read error, because a much larger clone lies one nucleotide away. The sample carries other DNA sequences with the same CDR3.

Trimming shortened V by 0 bases and J by 0 bases, and 4 bases separated the two germline ends. There are 13 residues in the CDR3. CDR1 is SGDLS, CDR2 YYNGEE, per germline. Clones were read by immunoSEQ multiplex PCR, and TCRdb kept only the in-frame ones, dropping some. The sample records 150,000 to 200,000 clones, 75% to 90% being singletons. The study's findings and limits: Reports described diagnosis of cytomegalovirus status by the classifier as highly specific and sensitive.

This TCR derives from a woman aged 18-29 years in good health and CMV-seronegative. The chain links TRBV9 to TRBJ2-7; the D is unclear. Sequencing was carried out using PBMCs. The CDR3 spells CASSVDISYEQYF. The CDR3 DNA is TGTGCCAGCAGCGTAGATATCTCCTACGAGCAGTACTTC. The whole variable domain, remainder taken from reference TRBV9 and TRBJ2-7, is DSGVTQTPKHLITATGQRVTLRCSPRSGDLSVYWYQQSLDQGLQFLIQYYNGEERAKGNILERFSAQQFPDLHSELNLSSLELGDSALYFCASSVDISYEQYFGPGTRLTVT.